This is a list of T cell receptor beta chains from one sample in a study of graft-versus-host responses after intestinal transplantation. The method was immunoSEQ multiplex PCR; TCRdb's version includes in-frame clones alone and lacks a portion of them. The sample lists approximately 12,000 clones, more than 30% occurring once. This specimen consisted of alloreactive CD8+ T cells from a mixed lymphocyte reaction culture, obtained before intestinal transplant. The receptors stem from a human patient who received an intestinal transplant. The CDR3 runs from the conserved cysteine through the conserved F or W. D genes are given only for firm matches. Some rows mark clone size as missing; the rest say once, few, many or name a class of expanded clone.

>medium-sized|.|TRBJ2-5|TRBV4-1
CASSQERRGETQYF
TGCGCCAGCAGCCAAGAGAGACGGGGAGAGACCCAGTACTTC
>.|TRBD2|TRBJ2-1|TRBV9
CASSSQGLAGYNEQFF
TGTGCCAGCAGCTCCCAAGGACTAGCTGGGTACAATGAGCAGTTCTTC
>few|.|TRBJ1-1|TRBV5-1
CASSLEATEAFF
TGCGCCAGCAGCTTGGAGGCCACTGAAGCTTTCTTT
>few|TRBD1|TRBJ2-7|TRBV6-1
CASSLGQGVYEQYF
TGTGCCAGCAGCCTGGGACAGGGGGTCTACGAGCAGTACTTC
>medium-sized|.|TRBJ1-5|TRBV4-1
CASSHREINQPQHF
TGCGCCAGCAGCCACAGGGAGATCAATCAGCCCCAGCATTTT
>.|.|TRBJ2-6|TRBV27
CASSLYQGPVLTF
TGTGCCAGCAGTTTATACCAAGGTCCAGTCCTGACTTTC
>.|.|TRBJ1-1|TRBV15
CATSRVWQNTEAFF
TGTGCCACCAGCAGAGTATGGCAGAACACTGAAGCTTTCTTT
>.|TRBD1|TRBJ2-7|TRBV11-3
CASSLGQGDEQYF
TGTGCCAGCAGCTTAGGACAGGGGGACGAGCAGTACTTC
>.|.|TRBJ2-7|TRBV28
CASSWPDGYEQYF
TGTGCCAGCAGTTGGCCGGACGGGTACGAGCAGTACTTC
>medium-sized|.|TRBJ1-1|TRBV2
CASSDVQGMNTEAFF
TGTGCCAGCAGTGACGTGCAGGGCATGAACACTGAAGCTTTCTTT
>few|.|TRBJ2-1|TRBV19
CASSIGPMSSYNEQFF
TGTGCCAGTAGTATAGGACCGATGAGCTCCTACAATGAGCAGTTCTTC
>few|.|TRBJ2-7|TRBV2
CASRETSESSYEQYF
TGTGCCAGCAGAGAGACGTCGGAGAGCTCCTACGAGCAGTACTTC
>.|.|TRBJ2-5|TRBV29-1
CSALQWEEETQYF
TGCAGCGCCCTACAGTGGGAGGAAGAGACCCAGTACTTC
>.|.|TRBJ2-7|TRBV11-2
CASSLDPKAGRNEQYF
TGTGCCAGCAGCTTAGATCCGAAGGCAGGAAGAAACGAGCAGTACTTC
>few|.|TRBJ2-5|TRBV13
CASSRSSGEETQYF
TGTGCCAGCAGCCGGAGTTCGGGGGAAGAGACCCAGTACTTC
>.|TRBD1|TRBJ1-6|TRBV11-2
CASRHRTGTNSPLHF
TGTGCCAGCAGACACAGGACAGGGACAAATTCACCCCTCCACTTT
>.|.|TRBJ1-5|TRBV19
CASSMYGSNQPQHF
TGTGCCAGTAGTATGTACGGAAGCAATCAGCCCCAGCATTTT
>once|.|TRBJ1-4|TRBV6-1
CASSAWTATNEKLFF
TGTGCCAGCAGTGCTTGGACAGCCACTAATGAAAAACTGTTTTTT
>.|.|TRBJ1-1|TRBV28
CASSLGMNTEAFF
TGTGCCAGCAGTCTGGGAATGAACACTGAAGCTTTCTTT
>few|.|TRBJ1-5|TRBV15
CATSRLTGLNQPQHF
TGTGCCACCAGCAGGCTAACAGGGCTTAATCAGCCCCAGCATTTT
>.|TRBD1|TRBJ2-7|TRBV6-5
CASSFGQGSYEQYF
TGTGCCAGCAGTTTTGGACAGGGGTCCTACGAGCAGTACTTC
>few|TRBD2|TRBJ2-3|TRBV30
CAWSRSGGTDTQYF
TGTGCCTGGAGTAGGAGCGGGGGCACAGATACGCAGTATTTT
>.|.|TRBJ2-3|TRBV7-9
CASSFFDAQYF
TGTGCCAGCAGCTTCTTTGATGCGCAGTATTTT
>.|TRBD1|TRBJ1-6|TRBV6-5
CASSYGTGPPLHF
TGTGCCAGCAGTTACGGGACAGGGCCACCCCTCCACTTT
>medium-sized|.|TRBJ2-7|TRBV29-1
CSVDSGTSYEQYF
TGCAGCGTAGACAGCGGAACCTCCTACGAGCAGTACTTC
>few|.|TRBJ2-3|TRBV2
CASSDWDPIKYF
TGTGCCAGCAGTGATTGGGACCCCATTAAGTATTTT
>.|.|TRBJ1-3|TRBV18
CASSWPIRTAIYF
TGTGCCAGCTCCTGGCCCATCCGAACAGCCATATATTTT
>.|.|TRBJ1-2|TRBV19
CASTHPGQFNYGYTF
TGTGCCAGTACCCACCCCGGACAGTTTAACTATGGCTACACCTTC
>medium-sized|.|TRBJ2-3|TRBV6-1
CASSDRTRIGTDTQYF
TGTGCCAGCAGTGATCGAACTAGGATTGGCACAGATACGCAGTATTTT
>few|TRBD2|TRBJ2-2|TRBV4-1
CASSQDDGGRLHYGELFF
TGCGCCAGCAGCCAAGATGATGGCGGGAGGCTACACTACGGGGAGCTGTTTTTT
>.|TRBD1|TRBJ2-1|TRBV9
CASSVNRDRPYNEQFF
TGTGCCAGCAGCGTGAACCGGGACAGGCCTTACAATGAGCAGTTCTTC